Following are 27 T cell receptor beta chains from one sample sequenced in a study of blood T cells in healthy people across ages. Sample-barcoded 5' priming and a J-beta primer mix drove a second PCR of roughly 7 to 11 cycles. TCRdb reprocessed the 5' RACE reads with MiXCR, giving one entry per CDR3 protein. The sample yields about 1.6 million distinct CDR3 sequences, about 31% seen once. Input material: blood. The receptors here all came from a woman under 40 in good health.

The chain combines TRBV28 with TRBJ2-2; D gene unclear. Germline V gene data show CDR1 as MDHEN and CDR2 as SYDVKM. CDR3 length: 16 residues. Trimming stripped 6 bases from V and 5 bases from J, with 19 bases between. The CDR3 here is CASSPRPGSRTGELFF. The CDR3 bases are TGTGCCAGCAGCCCACGTCCAGGTTCGAGGACCGGGGAGCTGTTTTTT.

The V and J genes are TRBV20-1 and TRBJ2-1; the match to TRBD1 covers 8 bases. Germline V gene data show CDR1 as DFQATT and CDR2 as SNEGSKA (reference sequence). This CDR3 is 13 amino acids long. V shed 4 bases, J shed 7 bases, and the junction held 6 bases outside the gene matches. The DNA of the CDR3 is TGCAGTGCTAAAGAGACAGGGGTGAATGAGCAGTTCTTC. This codes for CSAKETGVNEQFF.

The chain employs TRBV29-1 and TRBJ2-1; a weak D match, TRBD2 (5 bases). V lost 6 bases and J 4 bases, leaving 19 bases between the germline ends. The CDR3 has 15 amino acids. CDR1 is SQVTM, CDR2 ANQGSEA, per germline. CDR3 bases: TGCAGCGTCGGGCGGTCGGGTCGGGATTACAATGAGCAGTTCTTC. Translated, it gives CSVGRSGRDYNEQFF.

V and J are TRBV20-1 and TRBJ2-1, with 10 bases matching TRBD2. Losses at the gene ends were 5 bases for V and 1 base for J; bases not matched to a gene: 8. The CDR3 loop spans 16 amino acids. Germline V gives CDR1 DFQATT, CDR2 SNEGSKA (reference sequence). In DNA form, the CDR3 reads TGCAGTGCTTCAGATGGGACTAGCGTGTCCTACAATGAGCAGTTCTTC. The encoded protein is CSASDGTSVSYNEQFF.

This clonotype appeared a few times. This chain links TRBV10-3 with TRBJ1-1; no definite D call. Trimming left V 6 bases short and J 0 bases short, with 14 bases between. Germline V CDR1 and CDR2: ENHRY, SYGVKD. CDR3 length: 15 amino acids. The CDR3: CAIRASTPMNTEAFF. In DNA form, the CDR3 reads TGTGCCATCAGGGCATCGACACCCATGAACACTGAAGCTTTCTTT.

The chain links TRBV7-2 to TRBJ2-3; D may match TRBD1 or TRBD2 (5 bases each). This CDR3 comprises 15 residues. The germline V gene encodes CDR1 SGHTA and CDR2 FQGNSA. The V gene lost 5 bases and the J gene lost 5 bases, with 17 bases spanning the gap. The CDR3 DNA is TGTGCCAGCAGCCGCACCGGGGCCGCGGGAGATACGCAGTATTTT. Its protein product is CASSRTGAAGDTQYF.

The chain links TRBV6-6 to TRBJ2-1; no firm D call. Germline V CDR1 and CDR2: MNHNY, SVGAGI (reference sequence). This CDR3 contains 13 residues. The V and J ends lost 2 bases and 10 bases respectively, with 12 bases between them. The CDR3 spells CASSYVAGREQFF. In nucleotides, the CDR3 is TGTGCCAGCAGTTACGTCGCTGGTAGGGAGCAGTTCTTC.

In its sample, this clonotype was seen a few times. The chain links TRBV20-1 to TRBJ2-3; 8 positions match TRBD2. The CDR3 runs to 16 residues. Germline CDR1 is DFQATT and CDR2 is SNEGSKA (reference sequence). Losses at the gene ends were 4 bases for V and 0 bases for J; bases not matched to a gene: 9. The CDR3 sequence is CSATNGAGASTDTQYF. In DNA form, the CDR3 reads TGCAGTGCTACCAACGGAGCGGGAGCCAGCACAGATACGCAGTATTTT.

This chain connects TRBV20-1 to TRBJ2-1; 10 bases agree with TRBD2. Near its end, the DNA agrees better with TRBJ2-7, so the J call may be wrong. Germline values: CDR1 DFQATT, CDR2 SNEGSKA (reference sequence). The CDR3 loop spans 14 amino acids. DNA of the CDR3: TGCAGTGCTAGATGGACTAGCGGCTACAATGAGCAGTACTTC. Translating it yields CSARWTSGYNEQYF.

This clonotype was seen only a few times. The chain links TRBV10-1 to TRBJ2-2, with 10 bases aligning to TRBD2. J lost 5 bases, V lost 6 bases, and 3 bases had no gene match. The CDR3 covers 14 residues. Germline CDR1 and CDR2: WNHNN and SYGVQD (reference sequence). The CDR3 sequence: CASRPAGGTGELFF. CDR3 DNA sequence: TGCGCCAGCAGACCAGCGGGAGGGACCGGGGAGCTGTTTTTT.

This clonotype has more than one count but fewer than ten. J is TRBJ2-7 and V is TRBV20-1; 8 nucleotides align to TRBD1. V shed 5 bases, J shed 5 bases, and the junction held 8 bases outside the gene matches. The germline V gene encodes CDR1 DFQATT and CDR2 SNEGSKA (reference sequence). The CDR3 totals 13 residues. CDR3 nucleotide sequence: TGCAGTGCTCCCAGTCAGGGGGCCCACGAGCAGTACTTC. This sequence encodes CSAPSQGAHEQYF.

Only a few counts were recorded for this clonotype. V is TRBV30 and J is TRBJ1-4; 11 bases map to TRBD1. Trimming cost V 0 bases and J 7 bases; bases outside gene matches: 4. The CDR3 sequence is 15 residues long. Germline V gene sequence: CDR1 GTSNPN, CDR2 SVGIG (reference sequence). The CDR3 region is CAWSVGTGGGEKLFF. The CDR3 DNA reads as TGTGCCTGGAGTGTCGGGACAGGGGGAGGTGAAAAACTGTTTTTT.

The chain recombines TRBV29-1 with TRBJ1-1, with D tentatively TRBD1 (6 bases). CDR1 and CDR2 (germline): SQVTM, ANQGSEA. Trimming cost V 4 bases and J 5 bases, with 14 bases left between them. The CDR3 totals 13 residues. CDR3 sequence (DNA): TGCAGCGTTGTGGGGGCGGGGTGGACTGAAGCTTTCTTT. Its translation: CSVVGAGWTEAFF.

This clonotype was seen a handful of times. The chain links TRBV27 to TRBJ2-1, with D perhaps TRBD2 (7 bases). CDR3 size: 16 residues. CDR1 and CDR2 (germline): MNHEY, SMNVEV (reference sequence). The V gene lost 4 bases and the J gene lost 1 base, with 14 bases spanning the gap. For the CDR3, the DNA is TGTGCCAGCAGTTCGGGGGCTAGCGGATCCTACAATGAGCAGTTCTTC. This gives the protein CASSSGASGSYNEQFF.

This clonotype showed up just a few times. The J gene is TRBJ1-2, the V gene TRBV12-3 or TRBV12-4; D is undetermined. The ends were cut back, 3 bases at V and 4 bases at J, with 9 bases in the middle. The CDR3 runs 13 residues. The CDR3 sequence: CASSFPVLYGYTF. The CDR3 nucleotides read TGTGCCAGCAGTTTCCCCGTTCTCTATGGCTACACCTTC.

The V and J genes are TRBV20-1 and TRBJ2-7, with D possibly TRBD2 on 5 matching bases. Per the germline V gene, CDR1 is DFQATT and CDR2 is SNEGSKA (reference sequence). The CDR3 is made up of 14 amino acids. V was shortened by 0 bases and J by 2 bases, with 11 bases between the two germline ends. CDR3 region: CSARDPGFPYEQYF. As DNA, the CDR3 is TGCAGTGCTAGAGATCCGGGGTTCCCCTACGAGCAGTACTTC.

The chain combines TRBV20-1 with TRBJ1-1, with 7 bases identical to TRBD1. CDR1 is DFQATT, CDR2 SNEGSKA, per germline (reference sequence). The V gene end was trimmed by 2 bases and the J gene end by 5 bases; junction bases not matched to a gene: 2. This CDR3 is built from 12 residues. CDR3 sequence: CSARTGATEAFF. For the CDR3, the DNA is TGCAGTGCTAGAACAGGGGCTACTGAAGCTTTCTTT.

The J gene is TRBJ2-7, the V gene TRBV29-1; 10 bases are a match to TRBD1. CDR3 length: 14 amino acids. Per germline, CDR1 SQVTM and CDR2 ANQGSEA. The J segment lost 4 bases and the V segment lost 5 bases, leaving 8 bases of the junction unmatched. The chain's CDR3 is CSVLMDRGGYEQYF. The CDR3 DNA reads as TGCAGCGTTCTTATGGACAGGGGGGGATACGAGCAGTACTTC.

The sample holds a few counts of this clonotype. V and J are TRBV4-1 and TRBJ2-3; a weak D match, TRBD2 (6 bases). The V end was cut by 3 bases, the J end by 6 bases, with 13 bases between. Germline CDR1 MGHRA, CDR2 YSYEKL. This CDR3 has 14 residues. CDR3 nucleotides: TGCGCCAGCAGCCACATGGAGGGGTCCGATACGCAGTATTTT. Translated: CASSHMEGSDTQYF.

The rearrangement links TRBV7-6 to TRBJ2-5; 9 positions agree with TRBD1. The junction had 9 bases not matched to a gene; V was cut back by 5 bases and J by 2 bases. The CDR3 covers 16 residues. Germline loops: CDR1 SGHVS, CDR2 FNYEAQ. The DNA for the CDR3 is TGTGCCAGCAGCCCGATCCTGGGACAGGGACAAGAGACCCAGTACTTC. It specifies CASSPILGQGQETQYF.

V gene TRBV5-1 combines with J gene TRBJ1-3; D is uncertain. The CDR3 runs 12 residues. V lost 4 bases to trimming and J lost 4 bases, with 6 bases between them. The germline gives CDR1 SGHRS, CDR2 YFSETQ. The CDR3 is CASSTEGNTIYF. CDR3 nucleotide sequence: TGCGCCAGCAGCACTGAAGGAAACACCATATATTTT. The full variable domain, with the rest looked up from reference TRBV5-1 and TRBJ1-3, is KAGVTQTPRYLIKTRGQQVTLSCSPISGHRSVSWYQQTPGQGLQFLFEYFSETQRNKGNFPGRFSGRQFSNSRSEMNVSTLELGDSALYLCASSTEGNTIYFGEGSWLTVV.

At least ten counts were recorded for this clonotype. The genes are TRBV18 and TRBJ2-1; 13 positions match TRBD2. This CDR3 is 15 amino acids long. Germline CDR1 reads KGHSH; CDR2 reads LQKENI. Germline trimming cut 8 bases from V and 10 bases from J; bases unmatched to any gene: 11. The DNA of the CDR3 is TGTGCCAGCAGCCCCGGACTAGCGGGAGCTAACGAGCAGTTCTTC. Amino acid sequence: CASSPGLAGANEQFF.

Concerning this clonotype itself: A read error may produce the germline difference seen at one junction end. The V call is TRBV3-1, the J call TRBJ2-1; TRBD2 matches 9 bases. The V gene's germline CDR1 is LGHDT and CDR2 YNNKEL (reference sequence). The CDR3 contains 12 residues. CDR3 sequence reads: CANSSSGMMPFF. For the CDR3, the DNA is TGTGCCAACAGCTCTAGCGGGATGATGCCGTTCTTC.

This clonotype was observed a handful of times. V usage is TRBV7-2 and J usage is TRBJ2-7; 7 nucleotides align to TRBD2. V trimming: 2 bases; J trimming: 2 bases; junction bases outside the gene matches: 9. Germline assignment: CDR1 SGHTA and CDR2 FQGNSA. The CDR3 covers 16 residues. CDR3 amino acids: CASSLSGAQSTYEQYF. For the CDR3, the DNA is TGTGCCAGCAGCTTAAGCGGGGCACAAAGTACCTACGAGCAGTACTTC.

The chain employs TRBV3-1 and TRBJ2-5; 7 nucleotides line up with TRBD2. The CDR3 loop spans 15 amino acids. Per germline, CDR1 LGHDT and CDR2 YNNKEL (reference sequence). Losses at the gene ends were 3 bases for V and 4 bases for J; bases not matched to a gene: 8. CDR3 residues: CASSQGLQGGETQYF. The CDR3 DNA reads as TGTGCCAGCAGCCAGGGACTACAAGGTGGAGAGACCCAGTACTTC.

This clonotype has just one count. This sequence joins TRBV2 and TRBJ1-2; D unclear. V lost 10 bases and J lost 10, with 16 bases in between. The CDR3 loop spans 11 amino acids. In germline, CDR1 is SNHLY, CDR2 FYNNEI. The CDR3 sequence: CATQRTVDYTF. The CDR3 DNA follows: TGTGCCACACAACGGACCGTAGACTACACCTTC.

Turning to this clonotype: A much larger clone sits a single nucleotide away, making a read error possible. V gene TRBV4-2 combines with J gene TRBJ2-7, with D possibly being TRBD1 (6 bases). The CDR3 runs 15 residues. Germline CDR1 LGHNA, CDR2 YNFKEQ. CDR3 nucleotide sequence: TGTGCCGGCAGCCAAGAGCAAGGGGGTTGGTTGGAGCAGTACTTC. Amino acid sequence: CAGSQEQGGWLEQYF.